Listed here is a single TCR beta chain. The data were produced by immunoSEQ multiplex PCR, yet TCRdb's version contains in-frame clones alone and is incomplete. The data show 15,000 to 20,000 clones, around 70% seen once. The data derive from a study of somatic mutations in cytotoxic T cells in rheumatoid arthritis. The germline gives CDR1 SEHNR, CDR2 FQNEAQ (reference sequence). The CDR3 length is 16 residues. V shed 6 bases and J shed 2 bases, with 17 bases lying between them. The chain is built from TRBV7-9 and TRBJ2-1; maybe TRBD2 (6 bases). The sequence came from an older woman in good health. Sequencing was done on a sample of CD8+ T cells sorted from blood. The CDR3 loop is CASSPKGGRPYNEQFF. In DNA, the CDR3 is TGTGCCAGCAGTCCAAAGGGAGGTCGTCCCTACAATGAGCAGTTCTTC.